These 22 T cell receptor beta chains were all obtained from the same sample, sequenced in a study of blood T cell repertoires in COVID-19. Assay used: immunoSEQ multiplex PCR; TCRdb lists only in-frame clones, some missing. This table has 150,000 to 200,000 clones, 85% to 95% appearing once. The sample was peripheral blood. These receptors all come from a woman aged 55-70 years with COVID-19, enrolled during active disease.

The V call is TRBV5-1, the J call TRBJ2-3; 8 positions match TRBD2. Germline values: CDR1 SGHRS, CDR2 YFSETQ. This CDR3 has 19 residues. The trim removed 7 bases at V and 5 bases at J, leaving 24 bases unmatched. The CDR3 DNA is TGCGCCAGCTCAGCATCCGTGTCGGGGGGGACTAGGGGCGGAGATACGCAGTATTTT. Its translation is CASSASVSGGTRGGDTQYF.

This chain uses TRBV4-3 with TRBJ2-2; a weak D match, TRBD1 (5 bases). Per the germline V gene, CDR1 is LGHNA and CDR2 is YSLEER. CDR3 length: 14 residues. V lost 3 bases to trimming and J lost 9 bases, with 14 bases between them. The CDR3: CASSQQGLSRELFF. CDR3 sequence (DNA): TGCGCCAGCAGCCAGCAGGGCCTTTCTAGGGAGCTGTTTTTT.

This clone was observed a few times. The chain combines TRBV19 with TRBJ1-2; 11 bases agree with TRBD1. Germline CDR1 and CDR2: LNHDA and SQIVND (reference sequence). The CDR3 is 13 amino acids. V was clipped by 7 bases and J by 6 bases; unmatched bases: 4. CDR3 DNA: TGTGCCAGTACCTGGACAGGGGGCGATGGCTACACCTTC. Amino acid sequence: CASTWTGGDGYTF.

The chain joins TRBV27 to TRBJ1-2; D is possibly TRBD1 (5 bases). This CDR3 is 14 amino acids long. Trimming removed 3 bases from V and 8 bases from J, with 16 bases in between. CDR1 and CDR2 (germline): MNHEY, SMNVEV (reference sequence). The CDR3 DNA reads as TGTGCCAGCAGTTTGAGGTTAGGGGTTGTAGGCTACACCTTC. Its translation is CASSLRLGVVGYTF.

As to this clone: In the same sample, other DNA sequences code for this CDR3. The CDR3 spells CASSLRQGQETQYF. The CDR3 DNA reads as TGTGCCAGCAGCTTGAGACAGGGACAAGAGACCCAGTACTTC. This sequence joins TRBV5-4 and TRBJ2-5; 7 nucleotides line up with TRBD1. From germline, CDR1 is SGHNT and CDR2 YYREEE (reference sequence). The CDR3 loop spans 14 amino acids. V lost 1 base, J lost 2 bases, and 2 bases stayed unmatched.

The V gene is TRBV6-2 or TRBV6-3, the J gene TRBJ1-1, with TRBD1 as a possible D gene (5 bases). The CDR3 spans 11 residues. Germline assignment: CDR1 MNHEY and CDR2 SVGEGT. Between the trimmed V and J ends, which lost 2 bases and 10 bases, there was a span of 8 bases. The DNA for the CDR3 is TGTGCCAGCAGTTACGCAGGGCGAGCTTTCTTT. This translates into CASSYAGRAFF.

The chain recombines TRBV7-8 with TRBJ1-3; the D gene is possibly TRBD1 (6 bases). Trimming left V 5 bases short and J 0 bases short, with 11 bases between. The CDR3 length is 15 residues. Germline V lookup: CDR1 SGHVS, CDR2 FQNEAQ. The DNA of the CDR3 is TGTGCCAGCAGCGGGGACATTCGCTCTGGAAACACCATATATTTT. It translates to CASSGDIRSGNTIYF.

J is TRBJ2-2 and V is TRBV7-6; D not certain. Trimming took 1 base from V and 6 from J, leaving 18 bases between them. The CDR3 is made up of 17 amino acids. Per germline, CDR1 SGHVS and CDR2 FNYEAQ. The CDR3 sequence: CASSLVSRPTTPGELFF. In nucleotides, the CDR3 is TGTGCCAGCAGCTTAGTATCTAGGCCGACCACCCCCGGGGAGCTGTTTTTT.

This clone has only a few counts. The rearrangement links TRBV19 to TRBJ1-5; no firm D call. Trimming took 7 bases from V and 2 from J, leaving 6 bases between them. CDR3 length equals 12 residues. The germline V gene has CDR1 LNHDA and CDR2 SQIVND (reference sequence). The CDR3 is CASNIGNQPQHF. CDR3 in DNA: TGTGCCAGTAACATTGGCAATCAGCCCCAGCATTTT.

This clone showed up just once. This chain connects TRBV14 to TRBJ2-5; D possibly corresponds to TRBD1 (5 bases). The CDR3 runs to 13 residues. Germline-derived CDR1 and CDR2 are SGHDN and FVKESK. V lost 0 bases to trimming and J lost 7 bases, with 9 bases between them. For the CDR3, the DNA is TGTGCCAGCAGCCAAGATCCGCAGGGGACCCAGTACTTC. This gives the protein CASSQDPQGTQYF.

The chain links TRBV19 to TRBJ1-2; 8 bases are shared with TRBD1. CDR3 size: 15 residues. The ends lost 6 bases at V and 5 bases at J; junction bases unmatched: 11. Germline values: CDR1 LNHDA, CDR2 SQIVND (reference sequence). The CDR3 DNA reads TGTGCCAGTAGAAGCCCCGTAGGGACAGGTTATGGCTACACCTTC. It translates to CASRSPVGTGYGYTF.

In this sample, this clone turned up once. The genes are TRBV12-5 and TRBJ1-1, with D possibly matching TRBD1 (5 bases). This CDR3 has 13 residues. With 2 bases removed from V and 2 bases from J, the gap between germline ends came to 6 bases. CDR1 and CDR2 (germline): LGHNT, FRNRAP. This chain's CDR3 is CASGLQGNTEAFF. CDR3 in DNA: TGTGCTAGTGGTTTGCAGGGTAACACTGAAGCTTTCTTT.

The V call is TRBV4-1, the J call TRBJ1-3; tentative D call: TRBD1 (5 bases). The V and J ends lost 0 bases and 0 bases respectively, with 6 bases between them. The CDR3 sequence is 15 residues long. CDR1 is MGHRA, CDR2 YSYEKL, per germline. CDR3: CASSQEGLSGNTIYF. CDR3 bases: TGCGCCAGCAGCCAAGAGGGGCTCTCTGGAAACACCATATATTTT.

The chain uses TRBV7-8 and TRBJ1-2; the match to TRBD1 covers 7 bases. The CDR3 runs to 14 residues. Germline V gives CDR1 SGHVS, CDR2 FQNEAQ. The V segment lost 5 bases and the J segment 8 bases; nucleotides outside the gene matches: 11. The CDR3 DNA sequence: TGTGCCAGCAGCCCCGACAGGGAAATACTCGGCTACACCTTC. Translation gives CASSPDREILGYTF.

J is TRBJ1-2 and V is TRBV5-8, with 7 bases lining up with TRBD1. The CDR3 loop spans 16 amino acids. V lost 4 bases, J lost 4 bases, and 13 bases stayed unmatched. Germline V gene lookup returns CDR1 SGHTS and CDR2 YDEGEE. The CDR3 sequence: CASSLDSGQLLYGYTF. In DNA form, the CDR3 reads TGTGCCAGCAGCCTCGACTCGGGACAGTTACTCTATGGCTACACCTTC.

The rearrangement links TRBV27 to TRBJ1-2; 11 nucleotides match TRBD1. In germline, CDR1 is MNHEY, CDR2 SMNVEV (reference sequence). CDR3 size: 14 residues. Trimming removed 4 bases from V and 7 bases from J; junction bases left unmatched: 5. The DNA of the CDR3 is TGTGCCAGCAGTTGGACAGGGGGCTCTCGTGGCTACACCTTC. It specifies CASSWTGGSRGYTF.

The chain links TRBV19 to TRBJ1-1; 8 positions match TRBD1. V was pared by 6 bases and J by 0 bases, with 15 bases of the junction left unmatched. The CDR3 spans 18 residues. The V gene's germline CDR1 is LNHDA and CDR2 SQIVND (reference sequence). The CDR3 DNA sequence: TGTGCCAGTAGCTCGCCTTGGCAGGGGGCTAGTGTGAACACTGAAGCTTTCTTT. Translation: CASSSPWQGASVNTEAFF.

The chain combines TRBV2 with TRBJ1-3; perhaps TRBD1 as D (5 bases). Trimming left V 3 bases short and J 2 bases short, with 8 bases between. Germline V gene data show CDR1 as SNHLY and CDR2 as FYNNEI. This CDR3 has 14 residues. CDR3 loop: CASSDPTAGNTIYF. As DNA, the CDR3 is TGTGCCAGCAGTGACCCGACAGCTGGAAACACCATATATTTT.

In this sample, this clone turned up once. The chain employs TRBV6-6 and TRBJ1-4, with D possibly matching TRBD1 (5 bases). V was pared by 2 bases and J by 1 base, with 8 bases between. Per germline, CDR1 MNHNY and CDR2 SVGAGI (reference sequence). The CDR3 is 15 residues long. CDR3 sequence reads: CASSYMGGTNEKLFF. The CDR3 coding sequence is TGTGCCAGCAGTTACATGGGGGGAACTAATGAAAAACTGTTTTTT.

The V and J genes are TRBV3-1 (or the pseudogene TRBV3-2) and TRBJ1-4; 7 bases fit TRBD1. The CDR3 is made up of 16 amino acids. The ends lost 1 base at V and 4 bases at J; junction bases unmatched: 6. CDR1 is LGHDT, CDR2 YNNKEL, per germline (reference sequence). The CDR3 reads CASSQVRTGFNEKLFF. CDR3 bases: TGTGCCAGCAGCCAAGTGAGGACAGGCTTTAATGAAAAACTGTTTTTT.

V usage is TRBV5-8 and J usage is TRBJ1-1; D might be TRBD1 (6 bases). V shed 9 bases and J shed 0 bases, with 12 bases lying between them. The CDR3 is 13 residues long. Germline CDR1 reads SGHTS; CDR2 reads YDEGEE. This CDR3 is CATRQVMNTEAFF. The DNA of the CDR3 is TGTGCCACACGACAGGTCATGAACACTGAAGCTTTCTTT.

The chain carries TRBV29-1 and TRBJ1-2; D might be TRBD1 (5 bases). CDR1 and CDR2 (germline): SQVTM, ANQGSEA. V shed 3 bases and J shed 4 bases, with 12 bases lying between them. The CDR3 totals 13 residues. CDR3 sequence: CSVDPIGGYGYTF. Written as DNA, the CDR3 is TGCAGCGTTGATCCCATCGGGGGCTATGGCTACACCTTC.